The 17 T cell receptor beta chains below all came from one sample that was sequenced in a study of T-cell memory formation after mild COVID-19. TCRdb independently ran MiXCR on the 5' RACE reads; one entry per CDR3 protein. The table includes 210,000 or so distinct CDR3 sequences, roughly 30% detected once. The sample was PBMCs or a T cell subset sorted from them (not recorded which). The receptors derive from an adult woman who had mild COVID-19 (a few samples of this study predate the infection). Cell type and time point are not known.

This clonotype was seen at least ten times. The chain is built from TRBV7-9 and TRBJ2-3; 10 bases are shared with TRBD2. V shed 2 bases, J shed 7 bases, and the junction held 6 bases outside the gene matches. CDR3 length: 15 amino acids. Germline V gives CDR1 SEHNR, CDR2 FQNEAQ (reference sequence). The CDR3 DNA reads TGTGCCAGCAGCTTACTTAGCGGGAGGAGGTATACGCAGTATTTT. As protein: CASSLLSGRRYTQYF.

The chain uses TRBV12-3 or TRBV12-4 and TRBJ1-5; 8 bases align to TRBD1. This CDR3 comprises 15 residues. After removal of 8 bases from V and 5 bases from J, the junction contained 11 bases not matched to a gene. Here the CDR3 reads CASHTGTGRDQPQHF. CDR3 DNA sequence: TGTGCCAGCCACACCGGGACAGGTCGGGATCAGCCCCAGCATTTT.

This clonotype was counted once. V and J are TRBV6-4 and TRBJ2-2; 10 nucleotides match TRBD2. Per germline, CDR1 MRHNA and CDR2 SNTAGT. The junction had 4 bases not matched to a gene; V was cut back by 6 bases and J by 6 bases. The CDR3 extends over 14 amino acids. The CDR3 DNA follows: TGTGCCAGCAGCCCCGGGACTAGCGCCGGGGAGCTGTTTTTT. This translates into CASSPGTSAGELFF.

This clonotype was recorded a few times. The chain joins TRBV6-2 or TRBV6-3 to TRBJ2-3; D is uncertain. Germline V gene sequence: CDR1 MNHEY, CDR2 SVGEGT. Trimming stripped 6 bases from V and 0 bases from J, with 7 bases between. The CDR3 is 13 amino acids. DNA for the CDR3: TGTGCCAGCAGGCCCATCAGCACAGATACGCAGTATTTT. Amino acid sequence: CASRPISTDTQYF.

V gene TRBV24-1 combines with J gene TRBJ2-5; D gene ambiguous. The CDR3 covers 13 residues. CDR1 KGHDR and CDR2 SFDVKD come from the germline V gene. Trimming took 9 bases from V and 5 from J, leaving 15 bases between them. CDR3 residues: CATSGAVGETQYF. DNA for the CDR3: TGTGCCACCTCCGGAGCCGTAGGGGAGACCCAGTACTTC.

The V gene is TRBV20-1, the J gene TRBJ2-3; TRBD1 is a possible D gene (5 bases). V shed 2 bases and J shed 3 bases, with 15 bases lying between them. Germline CDR1 and CDR2: DFQATT and SNEGSKA (reference sequence). This CDR3 is 15 amino acids long. In DNA form, the CDR3 reads TGCAGTGCTAGATTACCAGGGCTAACTACAGATACGCAGTATTTT. As protein: CSARLPGLTTDTQYF.

This chain uses TRBV12-3 or TRBV12-4 with TRBJ2-7; TRBD1 matches 10 bases. The CDR3 covers 15 residues. J was trimmed by 3 bases and V by 4 bases; bases with no gene match: 6. The CDR3 region is CASSSPWTGGYEQYF. In DNA, the CDR3 is TGTGCCAGCAGTTCCCCCTGGACAGGGGGCTACGAGCAGTACTTC.

The CDR3 nucleotides are TGTGCCAGCAGCTTAGGACATACCGGCGAGCAGTACTTC. It codes for CASSLGHTGEQYF. This rearrangement joins TRBV7-9 to TRBJ2-7; unclear D gene. This CDR3 spans 13 amino acids. The germline V and J ends were trimmed by 1 base and 6 bases, with 10 bases remaining between them. In germline, CDR1 is SEHNR, CDR2 FQNEAQ (reference sequence).

The J gene is TRBJ2-5, the V gene TRBV7-9; a possible D gene is TRBD2 (5 bases). Germline CDR1 reads SEHNR; CDR2 reads FQNEAQ (reference sequence). V was trimmed by 5 bases and J by 3 bases, leaving 10 bases between them. This CDR3 is 13 amino acids long. The CDR3 here is CASSNTEEETQYF. The CDR3 DNA follows: TGTGCCAGCAGCAATACGGAGGAAGAGACCCAGTACTTC.

V is TRBV7-2 and J is TRBJ2-2; D call uncertain. V gave up 1 base and J gave up 7 bases, with 4 bases separating them. CDR1 is SGHTA and CDR2 is FQGNSA in the germline V gene. The CDR3 consists of 12 residues. Here the CDR3 reads CASSLDFGELFF. In nucleotides, the CDR3 is TGTGCCAGCAGCTTAGATTTCGGGGAGCTGTTTTTT.

This clonotype came up a few times. The gene calls are TRBV4-1 and TRBJ2-2; D is unclear. The CDR3 consists of 15 residues. Germline CDR1 MGHRA, CDR2 YSYEKL. The V end was cut by 0 bases, the J end by 1 base, with 6 bases between. The CDR3: CASSQDGWNTGELFF. The CDR3 DNA sequence: TGCGCCAGCAGCCAAGATGGGTGGAACACCGGGGAGCTGTTTTTT.

This clonotype was seen a few times. At one end, the junction sequence differs from germline, possibly due to a read error. CDR3 sequence (DNA): TGTGCCAGCAGCTTTTCAGACGGTGGTGTGGGCTTT. Protein sequence: CASSFSDGGVGF. This chain links TRBV7-9 with TRBJ1-1; no firm D call. CDR1 and CDR2 from the germline V gene are SEHNR and FQNEAQ (reference sequence). CDR3 size: 12 residues.

The genes are TRBV9 and TRBJ2-3; no clear D. The CDR3 sequence is 15 residues long. CDR1 and CDR2 from the germline V gene are SGDLS and YYNGEE. V was trimmed by 3 bases and J by 0 bases, leaving 11 bases between them. The chain's CDR3 is CASSGSVASTDTQYF. The CDR3 nucleotides read TGTGCCAGCAGCGGTTCGGTCGCTAGCACAGATACGCAGTATTTT.

This sequence joins TRBV6-2 or TRBV6-3 and TRBJ2-2, with D maybe TRBD1 (5 bases). The CDR3 covers 14 residues. V lost 7 bases and J lost 1, with 10 bases in between. CDR1 and CDR2 (germline): MNHEY, SVGEGT. The CDR3 nucleotides read TGTGCCAGCAATCTCCAGGGGAACACCGGGGAGCTGTTTTTT. It specifies CASNLQGNTGELFF.

The table lists this clonotype with a few counts. The chain has TRBV5-1 and TRBJ2-3, with 9 positions matching TRBD1. The germline V gene encodes CDR1 SGHRS and CDR2 YFSETQ. With V trimmed by 8 bases and J by 1 base, 5 bases remained unmatched. This CDR3 is 14 amino acids long. CDR3 protein: CASSTGGGTDTQYF. The CDR3 coding sequence is TGCGCCAGTAGCACAGGGGGCGGCACAGATACGCAGTATTTT.

The chain joins TRBV27 to TRBJ2-7, with D tentatively TRBD1 (6 bases). The V gene's germline CDR1 is MNHEY and CDR2 SMNVEV (reference sequence). CDR3 length equals 16 residues. V was clipped by 5 bases and J by 1 base, with 18 bases between them. The DNA of the CDR3 is TGTGCCAGCAGTCCAAGTTCAGGGGCGCCATCCTACGAGCAGTACTTC. Its translation: CASSPSSGAPSYEQYF.

A few counts support this clonotype. J is TRBJ1-6 and V is TRBV18; D is perhaps TRBD1 (6 bases). The CDR3 contains 15 residues. V was cut by 6 bases and J by 5 bases, with 14 bases left in between. The germline V gene encodes CDR1 KGHSH and CDR2 LQKENI. Here the CDR3 DNA reads TGTGCCAGCTCGCCAGGGGTCCGGGATAATTCACCCCTCCACTTT. Translated: CASSPGVRDNSPLHF.